Below are 14 T cell receptor beta chains sequenced from a single sample in a study of CD8 T cells in ankylosing spondylitis. Using its own MiXCR run on the 5' RACE reads, TCRdb lists one record per CDR3 protein. Of 180,000 or so distinct CDR3 sequences in the sample, more than 9% were seen once. The sequenced sample was blood, either unsorted or a sorted T cell fraction (not recorded which). These receptors all stem from a male donor with ankylosing spondylitis or in good health (not recorded which).

This chain uses TRBV24-1 with TRBJ1-6, with D hard to call. From germline, CDR1 is KGHDR and CDR2 SFDVKD. Trimming pared 6 bases from V and 7 bases from J, leaving 21 bases between. The CDR3 extends over 17 amino acids. This chain's CDR3 is CATSLLDKGVGNSPLHF. In nucleotides, the CDR3 is TGTGCCACCAGTCTGCTCGATAAGGGAGTGGGCAATTCACCCCTCCACTTT.

This clonotype was counted at least ten times. V gene TRBV28 combines with J gene TRBJ2-3; the D gene is possibly TRBD1 (5 bases). V gave up 11 bases and J gave up 1 base, with 16 bases separating them. This CDR3 has 14 residues. Germline V gives CDR1 MDHEN, CDR2 SYDVKM. DNA of the CDR3: TGTGCCTGGGCTGACAGTCTAGGCACAGATACGCAGTATTTT. Protein: CAWADSLGTDTQYF.

This clonotype was counted only a few times. The J gene is TRBJ2-1, the V gene TRBV19; 11 nucleotides line up with TRBD2. The CDR3 runs 16 residues. V lost 5 bases to trimming and J lost 8 bases; unmatched junction nucleotides: 11. Per the germline V gene, CDR1 is LNHDA and CDR2 is SQIVND (reference sequence). The chain's CDR3 is CASSLTTSGRGDEQFF. The DNA of the CDR3 is TGTGCCAGTAGTTTGACAACTAGCGGGAGAGGGGATGAGCAGTTCTTC.

This rearrangement joins TRBV30 to TRBJ2-2; 10 bases are a match to TRBD2. This CDR3 has 16 residues. Trimming removed 2 bases from V and 2 bases from J; junction bases left unmatched: 5. CDR1 GTSNPN and CDR2 SVGIG come from the germline V gene (reference sequence). The CDR3 DNA sequence: TGTGCCTGGAGTAGAAGGACTAGCGGCAACACCGGGGAGCTGTTTTTT. The encoded protein is CAWSRRTSGNTGELFF.

This clonotype appeared many times. The chain uses TRBV20-1 and TRBJ2-5; D unclear. Trimming stripped 6 bases from V and 4 bases from J, with 15 bases between. CDR3 length: 13 amino acids. Germline V gene lookup returns CDR1 DFQATT and CDR2 SNEGSKA (reference sequence). The CDR3 nucleotides are TGCAGTGCGACCGGATGGGGAAGAGAGACCCAGTACTTC. It yields the protein CSATGWGRETQYF.

The sample holds many counts of this clonotype. The chain is built from TRBV20-1 and TRBJ2-7, with a weak D call TRBD1 (5 bases). The CDR3 length is 13 residues. With 3 bases removed from V and 3 bases from J, the gap between germline ends came to 12 bases. The germline V gene encodes CDR1 DFQATT and CDR2 SNEGSKA (reference sequence). This CDR3 reads CSARALRGYEQYF. CDR3 nucleotides: TGCAGTGCTAGGGCTTTAAGGGGCTACGAGCAGTACTTC.

CDR3 DNA: TGTGCCAGCAGTGAAAATCGAGATTCACCCCTCCACTTT. Translating gives CASSENRDSPLHF. The rearrangement joins TRBV2 to TRBJ1-6; D gene uncertain. V lost 2 bases and J lost 8, with 7 bases in between. Germline assignment: CDR1 SNHLY and CDR2 FYNNEI. The CDR3 spans 13 residues. The variable domain in full, with the rest retrieved from reference TRBV2 and TRBJ1-6, is EPEVTQTPSHQVTQMGQEVILRCVPISNHLYFYWYRQILGQKVEFLVSFYNNEISEKSEIFDDQFSVERPDGSNFTLKIRSTKLEDSAMYFCASSENRDSPLHFGNGTRLTVT.

Comment on this clonotype: A much larger clone lies one base from this, so it may be a read error. This chain joins TRBV12-3 or TRBV12-4 and TRBJ1-1; D gene unclear. The CDR3 totals 11 residues. Between the trimmed V and J ends, which lost 7 bases and 4 bases, there was a span of 7 bases. CDR3 region: CASNWGTEAFF. The DNA for the CDR3 is TGTGCCAGCAATTGGGGCACTGAAGCTTTCTTT.

This clonotype was detected many times. The V call is TRBV6-6, the J call TRBJ1-2; 9 positions match TRBD1. Trimming at V came to 4 bases and at J to 4 bases, leaving 1 base not matched to a gene. The CDR3 is 13 residues long. CDR1 is MNHNY and CDR2 is SVGAGI in the germline V gene (reference sequence). The CDR3 here is CASSSGQGYGYTF. CDR3 sequence (DNA): TGTGCCAGCAGTTCGGGACAGGGCTATGGCTACACCTTC.

The rearrangement joins TRBV11-2 to TRBJ2-2; D tentatively reads TRBD1 or TRBD2 (6 bases each). The CDR3 contains 17 residues. The germline CDR1 and CDR2 sequences are SGHAT and FQNNGV. Trimming shortened V by 5 bases and J by 3 bases, and 19 bases separated the two germline ends. The CDR3 region has the DNA TGTGCCAGCAGCCTGACCCCCGGACAGCGGGACACCGGGGAGCTGTTTTTT. It is translated as CASSLTPGQRDTGELFF.

The V and J genes are TRBV3-1 and TRBJ2-1; weak D call: TRBD2 (5 bases). Trimming cost V 4 bases and J 8 bases, with 12 bases left between them. The CDR3 runs to 13 residues. The germline CDR1 and CDR2 sequences are LGHDT and YNNKEL (reference sequence). CDR3 sequence reads: CASSLEEGYEQFF. CDR3 nucleotide sequence: TGTGCCAGCAGCCTCGAAGAGGGTTATGAGCAGTTCTTC.

This clonotype was seen repeatedly, ten times or more. The chain recombines TRBV6-5 with TRBJ2-2, with 7 bases lining up with TRBD2. V shed 0 bases, J shed 5 bases, and the junction held 12 bases outside the gene matches. This CDR3 is 18 amino acids long. In germline, CDR1 is MNHEY, CDR2 SVGAGI. As DNA, the CDR3 is TGTGCCAGCAGTTACTCGACCGGGACTACCATCGGTACCGGGGAGCTGTTTTTT. As protein: CASSYSTGTTIGTGELFF.

This chain connects TRBV7-8 to TRBJ1-2, with D possibly matching TRBD1 (6 bases). In germline, CDR1 is SGHVS, CDR2 FQNEAQ. Trimming cost V 3 bases and J 8 bases, with 16 bases left between them. This CDR3 spans 14 amino acids. Written as DNA, the CDR3 is TGTGCCAGCAGCTTTTTACAGGGCGGTCTCGGCTACACCTTC. It translates to CASSFLQGGLGYTF. Drawing the rest from reference TRBV7-8 and TRBJ1-2, the complete variable domain is GAGVSQSPRYKVAKRGQDVALRCDPISGHVSLFWYQQALGQGPEFLTYFQNEAQLDKSGLPSDRFFAERPEGSVSTLKIQRTQQEDSAVYLCASSFLQGGLGYTFGSGTRLTVV.

Many counts were recorded for this clonotype. This sequence joins TRBV6-1 and TRBJ2-7; D call uncertain. V shed 1 base and J shed 0 bases, with 10 bases lying between them. The CDR3 has 15 residues. Germline V CDR1 and CDR2: MNHNS, SASEGT. The CDR3 here is CASSEEGGPSYEQYF. In nucleotides, the CDR3 is TGTGCCAGCAGTGAAGAAGGTGGGCCCTCCTACGAGCAGTACTTC.